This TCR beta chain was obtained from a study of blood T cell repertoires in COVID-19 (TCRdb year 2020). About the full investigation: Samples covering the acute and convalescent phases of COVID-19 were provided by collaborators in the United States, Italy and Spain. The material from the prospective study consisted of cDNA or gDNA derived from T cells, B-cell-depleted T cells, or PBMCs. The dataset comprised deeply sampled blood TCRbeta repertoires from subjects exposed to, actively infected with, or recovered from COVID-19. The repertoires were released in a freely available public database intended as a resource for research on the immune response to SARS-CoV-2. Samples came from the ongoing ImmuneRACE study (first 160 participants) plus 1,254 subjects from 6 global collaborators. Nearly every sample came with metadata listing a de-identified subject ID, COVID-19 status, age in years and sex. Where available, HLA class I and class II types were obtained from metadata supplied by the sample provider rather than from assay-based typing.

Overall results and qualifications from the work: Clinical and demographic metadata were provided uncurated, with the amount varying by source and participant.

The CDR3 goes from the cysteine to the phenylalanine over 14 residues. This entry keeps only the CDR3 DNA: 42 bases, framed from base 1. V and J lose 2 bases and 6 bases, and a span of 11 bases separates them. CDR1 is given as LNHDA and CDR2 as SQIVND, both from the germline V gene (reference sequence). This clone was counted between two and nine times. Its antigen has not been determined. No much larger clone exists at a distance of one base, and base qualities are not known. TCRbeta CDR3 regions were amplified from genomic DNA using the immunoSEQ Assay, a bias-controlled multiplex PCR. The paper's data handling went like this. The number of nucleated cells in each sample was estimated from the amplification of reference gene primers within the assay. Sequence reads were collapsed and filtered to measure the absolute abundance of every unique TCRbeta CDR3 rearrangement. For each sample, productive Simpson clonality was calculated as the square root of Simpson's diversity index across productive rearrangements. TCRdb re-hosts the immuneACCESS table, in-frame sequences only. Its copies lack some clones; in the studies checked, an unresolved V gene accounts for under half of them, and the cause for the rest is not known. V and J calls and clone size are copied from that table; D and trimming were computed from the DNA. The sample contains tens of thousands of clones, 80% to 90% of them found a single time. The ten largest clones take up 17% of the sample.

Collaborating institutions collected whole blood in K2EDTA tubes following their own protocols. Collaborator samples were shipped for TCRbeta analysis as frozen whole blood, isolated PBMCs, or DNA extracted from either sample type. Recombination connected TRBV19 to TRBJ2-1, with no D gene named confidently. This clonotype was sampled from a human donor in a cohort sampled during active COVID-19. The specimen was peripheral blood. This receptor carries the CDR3 CASSILRQFNEQFF. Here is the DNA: TGTGCCAGTAGTATACTCAGGCAGTTCAATGAGCAGTTCTTC.